This TCR beta chain came from a study of OX40 agonist ivuxolimab in advanced cancers. On the study more broadly: Patients treated during dose escalation were battling hepatocellular carcinoma, melanoma, renal cell or head and neck cancer.

The protocol was immunoSEQ multiplex PCR, while the TCRdb copy is restricted to in-frame clones and leaves out a portion. Found here are about 90,000 clones, about 90% of them singletons; the top ten hold approximately 0.16%. Study-wide findings and caveats: With doses of 0.1 to 3.0 mg/kg, CD4+ and CD8+ blood T cells had undergone clonal expansion by week 6. More expanded clones were seen, on average, in CD8+ T cells than in CD4+.

Concerning this clone: What it binds is unknown. This CDR3 is also generated by other DNA sequences in the sample.

Germline V gene data show CDR1 as SGHRS and CDR2 as YFSETQ. Trimming left V 1 base short and J 3 bases short, with 11 bases between. The CDR3 spans 14 residues. Sequencing was performed on CD4+ or CD8+ T cells sorted from blood, taken in a trial of the OX40 agonist ivuxolimab. This sequence was found in an adult with an advanced solid tumor such as melanoma, head and neck, liver or kidney cancer. V is TRBV5-1 and J is TRBJ2-7, with TRBD2 as a possible D gene (6 bases). The chain's CDR3 is CASSLLGGSYEQYF. DNA of the CDR3: TGCGCCAGCAGCTTGTTAGGAGGGAGCTACGAGCAGTACTTC.